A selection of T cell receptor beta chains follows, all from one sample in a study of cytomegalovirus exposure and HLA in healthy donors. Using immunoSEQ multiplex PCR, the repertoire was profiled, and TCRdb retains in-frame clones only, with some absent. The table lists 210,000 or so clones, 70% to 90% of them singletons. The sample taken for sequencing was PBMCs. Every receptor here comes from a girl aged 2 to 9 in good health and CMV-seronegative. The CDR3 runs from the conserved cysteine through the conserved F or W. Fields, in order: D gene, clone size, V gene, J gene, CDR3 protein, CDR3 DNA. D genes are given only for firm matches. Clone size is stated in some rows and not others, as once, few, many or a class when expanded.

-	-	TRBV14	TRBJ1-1	CASSQGPTGLSTEAFF	TGTGCCAGCAGCCAAGGGCCAACAGGGTTGAGCACTGAAGCTTTCTTT
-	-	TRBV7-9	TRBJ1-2	CASSSSYGYTF	TGTGCCAGCAGCTCCAGTTATGGCTACACCTTC
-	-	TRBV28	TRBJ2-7	CASSLYGTGDHEQYF	TGTGCCAGCAGTTTATACGGGACGGGGGACCACGAGCAGTACTTC
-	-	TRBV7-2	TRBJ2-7	CASSLHGNSYEQYF	TGTGCCAGCAGCTTACACGGGAACTCCTACGAGCAGTACTTC
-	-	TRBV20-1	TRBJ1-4	CSARRNEKLFF	TGCAGTGCTCGGAGGAATGAAAAACTGTTTTTT
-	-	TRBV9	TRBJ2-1	CASSVVGSGDNNEQFF	TGTGCCAGCAGCGTAGTCGGTTCAGGGGACAACAATGAGCAGTTCTTC
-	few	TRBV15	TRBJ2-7	CATRSGRSESFYEQYF	TGTGCCACCAGATCTGGGAGGAGCGAATCCTTCTACGAGCAGTACTTC
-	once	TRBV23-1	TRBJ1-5	CASSQRGSNQPQHF	TGCGCCAGCAGTCAACGGGGTAGCAATCAGCCCCAGCATTTT
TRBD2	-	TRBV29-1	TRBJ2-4	CSAREGLGIQYF	TGCAGCGCTCGGGAGGGTTTGGGCATTCAGTACTTC
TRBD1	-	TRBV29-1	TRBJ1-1	CSVNRGLNTEAFF	TGCAGCGTTAACAGGGGGCTGAACACTGAAGCTTTCTTT
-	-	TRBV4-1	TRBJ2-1	CASSQGSIRNNEQFF	TGCGCCAGCAGCCAAGGGAGCATCCGGAACAATGAGCAGTTCTTC
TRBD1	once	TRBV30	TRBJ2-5	CAWRRPGTGKETQYF	TGTGCCTGGAGGCGACCCGGGACAGGGAAGGAGACCCAGTACTTC
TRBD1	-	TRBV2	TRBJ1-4	CASSVRWNRGNADYGWNEKLFF	TGTGCCAGCAGTGTAAGGTGGAACAGGGGGAATGCTGACTATGGGTGGAATGAAAAACTGTTTTTT
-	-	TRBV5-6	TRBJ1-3	CASSTGYGNTIYF	TGTGCCAGCAGTACAGGGTACGGAAACACCATATATTTT
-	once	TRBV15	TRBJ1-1	CATSSRGAARGAEAFF	TGTGCCACCAGCTCGCGGGGAGCCGCGAGGGGCGCTGAAGCTTTCTTT
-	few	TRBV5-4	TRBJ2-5	CASSLDQGETQYF	TGTGCCAGCAGCTTGGATCAGGGAGAGACCCAGTACTTC